This T cell receptor beta chain was sequenced for a study of cytomegalovirus exposure and HLA in healthy donors. Broader study findings: In the 95 to 150 validation repertoires, about 94% of cluster scores exceeded 0, per a later analysis. The study labeled 180 or so TCR beta chains cytomegalovirus-associated.

This table comes from immunoSEQ multiplex PCR, and its TCRdb copy is limited to in-frame clones, with some not included. The sample contains about 78,000 clones, 90% to 96% of which appear only once. A word on this clone: Its target is unknown.

The sequence was obtained from a man between 18 and 29 years old in good health and CMV-seropositive. Input material: PBMCs.

CDR3 sequence reads: CASSLARVSTPIYGYTF. The CDR3 coding sequence is TGCGCCAGCAGCTTGGCCAGGGTTTCGACCCCTATTTATGGCTACACCTTC. This chain links TRBV5-1 with TRBJ1-2, with D maybe TRBD1 (5 bases). Trimming pared 0 bases from V and 5 bases from J, leaving 20 bases between. The CDR3 consists of 17 residues. Germline lookup yields CDR1 SGHRS and CDR2 YFSETQ.